The 27 T cell receptor beta chains presented below share a single source sample, sequenced in a study of shared clonotypes between healthy human individuals. TCRdb's copy holds only in-frame clones and misses some; the assay was immunoSEQ multiplex PCR. In the table there are about 1 million clones, about three quarters of which are singletons. The material sequenced was memory CD4+ T cells sorted from blood. As to subset: CD45RA-negative fraction. These receptors were collected from a man in his late teens or twenties in good health.

This sequence joins TRBV7-2 and TRBJ1-2; no clear D gene. This CDR3 is 12 amino acids long. The V end lost 5 bases, the J end lost 2 bases, and 6 bases lay between the germline ends. Germline V gene data show CDR1 as SGHTA and CDR2 as FQGNSA. CDR3 amino acids: CASSTPNYGYTF. DNA of the CDR3: TGTGCCAGCAGCACTCCCAACTATGGCTACACCTTC.

This clone was detected only once. J is TRBJ2-5 and V is TRBV30; perhaps D is TRBD1 or TRBD2 (5 bases each). Germline CDR1 GTSNPN, CDR2 SVGIG (reference sequence). The CDR3 spans 12 residues. Trimming stripped 2 bases from V and 5 bases from J, with 9 bases between. The CDR3 DNA is TGTGCCTGGAGTCGGGACGGGGAGACCCAGTACTTC. Its translation: CAWSRDGETQYF.

Details on this clone: A far more abundant clone sits one base away, making this likely a read error. Other nucleotide sequences from this sample produce the same CDR3. The chain combines TRBV7-9 with TRBJ2-7; 7 positions agree with TRBD2. The CDR3 loop spans 17 amino acids. Germline loops: CDR1 SEHNR, CDR2 FQNEAQ (reference sequence). In DNA form, the CDR3 reads TGCGCCAGCAGCGGATCGACAACTAGCGATAGCTCCTACGAGCAGTACTTC. As protein: CASSGSTTSDSSYEQYF. The whole variable domain, remainder taken from reference TRBV7-9 and TRBJ2-7, is DTGVSQNPRHKITKRGQNVTFRCDPISEHNRLYWYRQTLGQGPEFLTYFQNEAQLEKSRLLSDRFSAERPKGSFSTLEIQRTEQGDSAMYLCASSGSTTSDSSYEQYFGPGTRLTVT.

The rearrangement joins TRBV2 to TRBJ1-3; D gene uncertain. Germline CDR1 reads SNHLY; CDR2 reads FYNNEI. CDR3 size: 16 residues. Trimming stripped 0 bases from V and 0 bases from J, with 9 bases between. CDR3 bases: TGTGCCAGCAGTGAAGCGCCAGTGGGCTCTGGAAACACCATATATTTT. This encodes CASSEAPVGSGNTIYF.

This chain uses TRBV5-4 with TRBJ2-7; the match to TRBD1 covers 7 bases. V was pared by 4 bases and J by 3 bases, with 10 bases of the junction left unmatched. The length of the CDR3 is 15 residues. Germline-derived CDR1 and CDR2 are SGHNT and YYREEE (reference sequence). In DNA, the CDR3 is TGTGCCAGCAGCCCCGGGACAGTTTATAACTACGAGCAGTACTTC. Translating it yields CASSPGTVYNYEQYF.

CDR3 residues: CASSLRQTQRNQPQHF. The DNA of the CDR3 is TGTGCCAGCAGCTTACGGCAGACTCAACGTAATCAGCCCCAGCATTTT. The V gene is TRBV5-6, the J gene TRBJ1-5, with D unresolved. The V gene lost 2 bases and the J gene lost 4 bases, with 16 bases spanning the gap. The germline CDR1 and CDR2 sequences are SGHDT and YYEEEE. This CDR3 spans 16 amino acids. The variable domain in full, completed from reference TRBV5-6 and TRBJ1-5, reads DAGVTQSPTHLIKTRGQQVTLRCSPKSGHDTVSWYQQALGQGPQFIFQYYEEEERQRGNFPDRFSGHQFPNYSSELNVNALLLGDSALYLCASSLRQTQRNQPQHFGDGTRLSIL.

The chain recombines TRBV6-6 with TRBJ1-5; TRBD1 matches at 7 bases. Per the germline V gene, CDR1 is MNHNY and CDR2 is SVGAGI (reference sequence). This CDR3 contains 15 residues. The J segment lost 3 bases and the V segment lost 5 bases, leaving 7 bases of the junction unmatched. CDR3 sequence: CASSHQTGFNQPQHF. DNA for the CDR3: TGTGCCAGCAGTCACCAGACAGGGTTCAATCAGCCCCAGCATTTT.

This rearrangement joins TRBV5-1 to TRBJ2-5; TRBD1 matches 9 bases. The germline CDR1 and CDR2 sequences are SGHRS and YFSETQ. This CDR3 is 16 amino acids long. V shed 4 bases, J shed 4 bases, and the junction held 11 bases outside the gene matches. CDR3 amino acids: CASSQLSQGAGETQYF. Written as DNA, the CDR3 is TGCGCCAGCAGCCAATTGTCACAGGGGGCAGGAGAGACCCAGTACTTC.

The chain links TRBV5-1 to TRBJ1-5; D call uncertain. Trimming took 0 bases from V and 2 from J, leaving 9 bases between them. Germline V CDR1 and CDR2: SGHRS, YFSETQ. The CDR3 spans 15 residues. CDR3 sequence (DNA): TGCGCCAGCAGCTTGGGGGTGGAAGGCAATCAGCCCCAGCATTTT. This sequence encodes CASSLGVEGNQPQHF.

This chain uses TRBV6-6 with TRBJ2-1, with D perhaps given as TRBD1 or TRBD2 (5 bases each). The CDR3 extends over 13 amino acids. Trimming shortened V by 2 bases and J by 7 bases, and 9 bases separated the two germline ends. Germline assignment: CDR1 MNHNY and CDR2 SVGAGI (reference sequence). As DNA, the CDR3 is TGTGCCAGCAGTTACGAGAGGGGAAATGAGCAGTTCTTC. Encoded protein: CASSYERGNEQFF.

This clone was detected ten times or more. The identical CDR3 is also encoded by other nucleotide sequences in the sample. This chain joins TRBV7-2 and TRBJ2-2; the D is unclear. This CDR3 contains 13 residues. Trimming stripped 10 bases from V and 0 bases from J, with 9 bases between. In germline, CDR1 is SGHTA, CDR2 FQGNSA. CDR3 sequence (DNA): TGTGCCACCAGAGAGACGAACACCGGGGAGCTGTTTTTT. This sequence encodes CATRETNTGELFF.

This clone was found once. The DNA for the CDR3 is TGTGCCAGCAGTTACGGTTTAGCGGGGTTGGGTGAGCAGTACTTC. Amino acids: CASSYGLAGLGEQYF. The V call is TRBV6-6, the J call TRBJ2-7, with 8 bases identical to TRBD2. In germline, CDR1 is MNHNY, CDR2 SVGAGI (reference sequence). The CDR3 sequence is 15 residues long. With 2 bases clipped from V and 7 bases from J, the junction kept 10 bases outside the gene matches.

The J gene is TRBJ2-7, the V gene TRBV6-1, with D tentatively TRBD1 or TRBD2 (5 bases each). V lost 2 bases to trimming and J lost 3 bases, with 14 bases between them. CDR1 and CDR2 (germline): MNHNS, SASEGT. This CDR3 has 15 residues. The CDR3 loop is CASSESQGVYYEQYF. CDR3 DNA sequence: TGTGCCAGCAGTGAATCCCAGGGAGTATACTACGAGCAGTACTTC.

V gene TRBV2 combines with J gene TRBJ2-5; no clear D gene. There are 14 residues in the CDR3. Germline lookup yields CDR1 SNHLY and CDR2 FYNNEI. The V and J ends lost 6 bases and 2 bases respectively, with 13 bases between them. Here the CDR3 reads CASRAFIRQETQYF. DNA for the CDR3: TGTGCCAGCAGGGCGTTCATACGACAAGAGACCCAGTACTTC.

The CDR3: CASSWGQGKLFF. CDR3 DNA: TGCGCCAGCAGCTGGGGACAGGGAAAACTGTTTTTT. This chain links TRBV5-1 with TRBJ1-4; TRBD1 agrees at 9 bases. J gave up 10 bases and V 3 bases, and 1 base lay outside the gene matches. CDR3 length: 12 amino acids. CDR1 is SGHRS, CDR2 YFSETQ, per germline. The variable domain in full, completed from reference TRBV5-1 and TRBJ1-4, reads KAGVTQTPRYLIKTRGQQVTLSCSPISGHRSVSWYQQTPGQGLQFLFEYFSETQRNKGNFPGRFSGRQFSNSRSEMNVSTLELGDSALYLCASSWGQGKLFFGSGTQLSVL.

J is TRBJ2-5 and V is TRBV6-1, with D possibly matching TRBD2 (6 bases). The ends were cut back, 2 bases at V and 1 base at J, with 11 bases in the middle. CDR1 and CDR2 from the germline V gene are MNHNS and SASEGT. The CDR3 extends over 15 amino acids. The CDR3: CASSEYQRAQETQYF. The CDR3 DNA reads TGTGCCAGCAGTGAATACCAGCGGGCCCAAGAGACCCAGTACTTC.

The V gene is TRBV4-3, the J gene TRBJ2-3; D not resolved. Trimming took 0 bases from V and 7 from J, leaving 14 bases between them. CDR1 and CDR2 from the germline V gene are LGHNA and YSLEER. The CDR3 totals 15 residues. The CDR3, as DNA: TGCGCCAGCAGCCAAGAAAAATATTCTTTGAATACGCAGTATTTT. Translating it yields CASSQEKYSLNTQYF.

V usage is TRBV5-6 and J usage is TRBJ1-2; no clear D gene. This CDR3 region has 13 residues. Trimming removed 0 bases from V and 12 bases from J, with 15 bases in between. Germline V gives CDR1 SGHDT, CDR2 YYEEEE. The CDR3 coding sequence is TGTGCCAGCAGCTTGGGGCGCCGCGGACCGGACACCTTC. Translation: CASSLGRRGPDTF.

V gene TRBV30 combines with J gene TRBJ2-7; tentative D call: TRBD2 (5 bases). Germline assignment: CDR1 GTSNPN and CDR2 SVGIG (reference sequence). CDR3 length: 13 residues. V lost 0 bases to trimming and J lost 5 bases, with 11 bases between them. The CDR3 protein is CAWSVEGRNEQYF. In DNA, the CDR3 is TGTGCCTGGAGTGTAGAGGGCCGGAACGAGCAGTACTTC.

This clone was picked up a small number of times. The J gene is TRBJ1-5, the V gene TRBV28; TRBD1 is a possible D gene (5 bases). The V end lost 8 bases, the J end lost 4 bases, and 9 bases lay between the germline ends. CDR1 is MDHEN and CDR2 is SYDVKM in the germline V gene. CDR3 size: 12 residues. The CDR3 sequence: CASLGGNQPQHF. The CDR3 DNA reads as TGTGCCAGCCTCGGGGGGAATCAGCCCCAGCATTTT.

This clone was seen a handful of times. Other DNA sequences in this specimen translate into the identical CDR3. CDR3 protein: CASSYVGFYGYTF. CDR3 in DNA: TGTGCCAGCAGTTACGTCGGGTTCTATGGCTACACCTTC. The chain links TRBV6-5 to TRBJ1-2, with D unclear. The V end lost 2 bases, the J end lost 4 bases, and 8 bases lay between the germline ends. Germline values: CDR1 MNHEY, CDR2 SVGAGI. The CDR3 runs 13 residues.

V and J are TRBV7-9 and TRBJ2-1, with 12 nucleotides matching TRBD2. This CDR3 is 15 amino acids long. Germline-derived CDR1 and CDR2 are SEHNR and FQNEAQ (reference sequence). Germline trimming cut 5 bases from V and 6 bases from J; bases unmatched to any gene: 5. CDR3 DNA: TGTGCCAGCAGCGTCGGACTAGCGGGACCCAATGAGCAGTTCTTC. Protein product: CASSVGLAGPNEQFF.

This chain connects TRBV2 to TRBJ2-2; D call uncertain. Germline CDR1 and CDR2: SNHLY and FYNNEI. V lost 2 bases to trimming and J lost 5 bases, with 6 bases between them. The CDR3 runs 13 residues. The CDR3 DNA follows: TGTGCCAGCAGTGAACGCCCAACCGGGGAGCTGTTTTTT. Its translation is CASSERPTGELFF.

The CDR3 sequence: CASSLSKGDYGYTF. The DNA of the CDR3 is TGTGCCAGCAGCTTAAGTAAGGGGGACTATGGCTACACCTTC. The chain carries TRBV7-9 and TRBJ1-2; possible D gene TRBD1, 6 bases. Germline CDR1 SEHNR, CDR2 FQNEAQ (reference sequence). V was shortened by 2 bases and J by 3 bases, with 10 bases between the two germline ends. This CDR3 contains 14 residues.

The rearrangement joins TRBV18 to TRBJ1-1; D is possibly TRBD1 (6 bases). The V and J ends lost 6 bases and 3 bases respectively, with 14 bases between them. The CDR3 contains 14 residues. CDR1 KGHSH and CDR2 LQKENI come from the germline V gene. CDR3 amino acids: CASSRGGADTEAFF. DNA of the CDR3: TGTGCCAGCTCGCGAGGGGGGGCGGACACTGAAGCTTTCTTT.

There are a few counts of this clone. V and J are TRBV10-3 and TRBJ1-4; D ambiguous. With 10 bases removed from V and 1 base from J, the gap between germline ends came to 7 bases. The germline V gene has CDR1 ENHRY and CDR2 SYGVKD. The length of the CDR3 is 12 residues. CDR3 residues: CATGVTNEKLFF. DNA for the CDR3: TGTGCCACCGGAGTAACTAATGAAAAACTGTTTTTT.

V is TRBV5-5 and J is TRBJ1-4; no definite D call. The CDR3 loop spans 14 amino acids. V gave up 3 bases and J gave up 4 bases, with 10 bases separating them. Germline values: CDR1 SGHKS, CDR2 YYEKEE (reference sequence). For the CDR3, the DNA is TGTGCCAGCAGCTGGCCGGGAGTTAATGAAAAACTGTTTTTT. Translation gives CASSWPGVNEKLFF.